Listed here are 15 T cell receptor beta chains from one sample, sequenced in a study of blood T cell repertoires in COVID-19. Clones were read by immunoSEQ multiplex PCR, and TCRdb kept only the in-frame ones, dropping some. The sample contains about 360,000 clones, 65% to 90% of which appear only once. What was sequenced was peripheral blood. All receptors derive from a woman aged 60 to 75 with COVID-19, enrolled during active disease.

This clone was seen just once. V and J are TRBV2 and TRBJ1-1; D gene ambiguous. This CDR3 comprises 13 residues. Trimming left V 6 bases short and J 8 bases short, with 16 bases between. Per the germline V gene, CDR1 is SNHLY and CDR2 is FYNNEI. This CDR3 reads CASSPRLGREAFF. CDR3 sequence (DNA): TGTGCCAGCAGCCCGAGGCTGGGTCGAGAAGCTTTCTTT.

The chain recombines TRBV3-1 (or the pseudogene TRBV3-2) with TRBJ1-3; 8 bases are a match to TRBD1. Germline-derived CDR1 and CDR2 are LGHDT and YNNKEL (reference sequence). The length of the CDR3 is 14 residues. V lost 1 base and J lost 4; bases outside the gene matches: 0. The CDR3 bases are TGTGCCAGCAGCCAAGGACAGGGGGGAAACACCATATATTTT. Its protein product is CASSQGQGGNTIYF.

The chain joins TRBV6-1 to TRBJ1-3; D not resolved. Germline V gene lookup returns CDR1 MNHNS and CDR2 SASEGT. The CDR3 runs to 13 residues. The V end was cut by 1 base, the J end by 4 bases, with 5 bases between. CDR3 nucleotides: TGTGCCAGCAGTGAAGTCCTAGGAAACACCATATATTTT. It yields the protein CASSEVLGNTIYF.

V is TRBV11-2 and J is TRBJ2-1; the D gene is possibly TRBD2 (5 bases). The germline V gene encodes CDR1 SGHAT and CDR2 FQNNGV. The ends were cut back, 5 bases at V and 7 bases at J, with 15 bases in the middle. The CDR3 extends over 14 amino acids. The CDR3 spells CASSPLEGRNEQFF. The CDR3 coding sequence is TGTGCCAGCAGCCCGCTCGAGGGCAGGAATGAGCAGTTCTTC.

The CDR3 DNA reads as TGCGCCAGCAGCGTTCCGGGACAGGGGCCGGAAGCTTTCTTT. Protein: CASSVPGQGPEAFF. The chain joins TRBV5-1 to TRBJ1-1; 10 bases match TRBD1. Trimming at V came to 4 bases and at J to 8 bases, leaving 8 bases not matched to a gene. The length of the CDR3 is 14 residues. Germline V gene lookup returns CDR1 SGHRS and CDR2 YFSETQ.

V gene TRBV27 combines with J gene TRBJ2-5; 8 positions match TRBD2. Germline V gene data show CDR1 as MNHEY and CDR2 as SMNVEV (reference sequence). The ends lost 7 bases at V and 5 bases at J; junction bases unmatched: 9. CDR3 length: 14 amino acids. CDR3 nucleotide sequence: TGTGCCAGCACTCGGGGGGGCGCTGGTGAGACCCAGTACTTC. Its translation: CASTRGGAGETQYF.

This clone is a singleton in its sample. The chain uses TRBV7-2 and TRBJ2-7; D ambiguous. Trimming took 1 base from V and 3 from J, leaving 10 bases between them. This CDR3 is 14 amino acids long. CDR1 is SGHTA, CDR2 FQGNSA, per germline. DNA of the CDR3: TGTGCCAGCAGCTTAGAGCCTGTTCTCTACGAGCAGTACTTC. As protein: CASSLEPVLYEQYF.

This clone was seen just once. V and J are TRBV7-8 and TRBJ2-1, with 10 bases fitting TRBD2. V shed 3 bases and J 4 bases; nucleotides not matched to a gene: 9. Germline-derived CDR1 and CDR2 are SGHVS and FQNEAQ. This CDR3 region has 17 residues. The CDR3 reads CASSFVLAGGGYNEQFF. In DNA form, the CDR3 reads TGTGCCAGCAGCTTCGTATTAGCGGGGGGAGGTTACAATGAGCAGTTCTTC.

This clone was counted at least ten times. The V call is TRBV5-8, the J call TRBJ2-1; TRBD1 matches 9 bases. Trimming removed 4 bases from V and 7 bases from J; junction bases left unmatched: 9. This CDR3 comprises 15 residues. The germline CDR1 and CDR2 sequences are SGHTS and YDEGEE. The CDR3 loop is CASSRGTGRLNEQFF. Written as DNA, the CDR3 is TGTGCCAGCAGCCGAGGGACAGGGAGGTTAAATGAGCAGTTCTTC.

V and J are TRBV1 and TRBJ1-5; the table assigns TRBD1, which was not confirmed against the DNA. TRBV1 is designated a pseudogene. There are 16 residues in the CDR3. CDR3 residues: CTSSHLKDRRDQPQHF. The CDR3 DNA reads TGCACCAGCAGCCACCTAAAGGACAGGCGTGATCAGCCCCAGCATTTT.

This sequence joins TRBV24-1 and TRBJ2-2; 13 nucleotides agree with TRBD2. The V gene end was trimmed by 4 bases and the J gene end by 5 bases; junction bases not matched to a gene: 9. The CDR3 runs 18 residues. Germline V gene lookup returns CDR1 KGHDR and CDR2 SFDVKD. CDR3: CATSEHPTSGGLTGELFF. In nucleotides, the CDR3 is TGTGCCACCAGTGAACATCCGACTAGCGGGGGGCTTACCGGGGAGCTGTTTTTT.

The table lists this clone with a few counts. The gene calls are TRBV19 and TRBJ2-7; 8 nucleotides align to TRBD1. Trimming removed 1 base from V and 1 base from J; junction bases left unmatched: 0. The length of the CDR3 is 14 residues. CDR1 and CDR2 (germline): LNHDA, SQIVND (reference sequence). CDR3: CASSIGTGSYEQYF. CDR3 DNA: TGTGCCAGTAGTATAGGGACAGGGTCCTACGAGCAGTACTTC.

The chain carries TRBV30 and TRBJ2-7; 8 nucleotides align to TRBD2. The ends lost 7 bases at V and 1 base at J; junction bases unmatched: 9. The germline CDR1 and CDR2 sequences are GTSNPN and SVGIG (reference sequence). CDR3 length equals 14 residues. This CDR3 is CAYTAGGTSYEQYF. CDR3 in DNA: TGTGCCTACACCGCGGGGGGCACATCCTACGAGCAGTACTTC. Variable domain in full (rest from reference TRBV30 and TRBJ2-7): SQTIHQWPATLVQPVGSPLSLECTVEGTSNPNLYWYRQAAGRGLQLLFYSVGIGQISSEVPQNLSASRPQDRQFILSSKKLLLSDSGFYLCAYTAGGTSYEQYFGPGTRLTVT.

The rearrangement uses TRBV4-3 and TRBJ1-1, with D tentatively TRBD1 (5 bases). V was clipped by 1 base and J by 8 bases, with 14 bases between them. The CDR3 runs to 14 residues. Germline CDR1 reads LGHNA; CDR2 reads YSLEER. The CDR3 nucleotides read TGCGCCAGCAGCCAAGCCTTAATGGGGCCCGAAGCTTTCTTT. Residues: CASSQALMGPEAFF.

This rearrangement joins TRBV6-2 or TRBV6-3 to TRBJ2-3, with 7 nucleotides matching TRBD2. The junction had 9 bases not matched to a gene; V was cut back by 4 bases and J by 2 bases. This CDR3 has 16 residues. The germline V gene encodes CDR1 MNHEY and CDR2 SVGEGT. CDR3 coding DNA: TGTGCCAGCAGTTCCCGGGCGGGGGTCCTCACAGATACGCAGTATTTT. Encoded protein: CASSSRAGVLTDTQYF.